This TCR beta chain was sequenced for a study of molecular identifiers for immune sequencing clone quantification. The wider study: Replicate runs used RNA from roughly 21,000 or 96,000 naive CD8 cells, which was split five ways into aliquots, and four of those aliquots were then sequenced.

In preparing bulk TCR libraries, previously described methods and listed TCR primers were used. In TCRdb, the PCR reads were re-called with MiXCR into one record per CDR3 protein. The profile covers about 12,000 distinct CDR3 sequences, with roughly 18% appearing a single time and roughly 1.5% taken by the ten largest. This clonotype was seen many times. Germline V gene lookup returns CDR1 MDHEN and CDR2 SYDVKM. The CDR3 has 16 amino acids. V shed 5 bases and J 8 bases; nucleotides not matched to a gene: 11. The chain couples TRBV28 to TRBJ2-1; 11 positions match TRBD1. The source is a human donor in good health. Some libraries in this study had Jurkat cell RNA spiked in. What was sequenced was naive CD8+ T cells from blood, with Jurkat cell RNA spiked in. Specified subset: FACS-sorted CD8+CD4-CCR7+CD45RA+ naive T cells. CDR3 nucleotide sequence: TGTGCCAGCAGTGCCTCCGGGACAGGGGGTTGGGATGAGCAGTTCTTC. It codes for CASSASGTGGWDEQFF.